This T cell receptor beta chain was recovered during a study of regulatory T cells in long-lasting Graves disease. Study summary: Antithyroid drug intake by newly diagnosed Graves' patients had lasted under 3 months.

Time point in this sample: newly diagnosed GD, antithyroid drugs for less than 3 months. RNA extracted from PBMCs served as the sequencing template. General observations from the study: The TCR repertoire of persistent Graves' patients was less diverse than that of newly diagnosed ones. It is possible that accuracy was reduced by the small size of the sample.

Researchers made TCR beta libraries by using iRepertoire HTBI primers and running Arm-PCR on CDR3 regions. TCRdb independently ran MiXCR on the multiplex PCR reads; one entry per CDR3 protein. The table has 250,000 to 400,000 distinct CDR3 sequences, 15% to 20% seen once. Looked up from germline, CDR1 is MNHEY and CDR2 is SMNVEV (reference sequence). The CDR3 has 14 amino acids. This clonotype appeared many times. The antigen remains unidentified. At one of its ends the junction is not consistent with the germline gene, which may arise from a read error. This clonotype originated in a female donor with Graves disease. The rearrangement joins TRBV27 to TRBJ2-3; unclear D gene. Sample: peripheral blood mononuclear cells (PBMCs), taken at new diagnosis, from a patient treated with antithyroid drugs. The CDR3 DNA sequence: TGTGCCAGCAGGTTATATTTAGTGTTAGATACGCAGTATTTT. This codes for CASRLYLVLDTQYF.